These 2 T cell receptor beta chains originate from one sample sequenced in a study of graft-versus-host responses after intestinal transplantation. Produced via immunoSEQ multiplex PCR; TCRdb's table is partial and in-frame only. The sample records 81,000 or so clones, approximately 92% being singletons. These receptors have no known antigen. The sample in question was unstimulated CD8+ T cells sorted from spleen or lymph node cells, obtained before transplant. These receptors all stem from a human donor who was the organ donor for an intestinal transplant.

This clone was recorded a few times. The chain joins TRBV4-3 to TRBJ2-3; 8 bases agree with TRBD1. The CDR3 sequence is 15 residues long. CDR1 and CDR2 (germline): LGHNA, YSLEER. J gave up 6 bases and V 5 bases, and 10 bases lay outside the gene matches. This CDR3 reads CASSGQGNGRDTQYF. In DNA, the CDR3 is TGCGCCAGCAGCGGACAGGGAAATGGTAGGGATACGCAGTATTTT.

The chain joins TRBV5-4 to TRBJ2-2; TRBD2 matches at 8 bases. Germline CDR1 reads SGHNT; CDR2 reads YYREEE (reference sequence). Trimming cost V 4 bases and J 1 base; bases outside gene matches: 6. The CDR3 spans 16 residues. CDR3 in amino acids: CASSPRLARNTGELFF. CDR3 nucleotide sequence: TGTGCCAGCAGCCCTAGACTAGCGAGGAACACCGGGGAGCTGTTTTTT.